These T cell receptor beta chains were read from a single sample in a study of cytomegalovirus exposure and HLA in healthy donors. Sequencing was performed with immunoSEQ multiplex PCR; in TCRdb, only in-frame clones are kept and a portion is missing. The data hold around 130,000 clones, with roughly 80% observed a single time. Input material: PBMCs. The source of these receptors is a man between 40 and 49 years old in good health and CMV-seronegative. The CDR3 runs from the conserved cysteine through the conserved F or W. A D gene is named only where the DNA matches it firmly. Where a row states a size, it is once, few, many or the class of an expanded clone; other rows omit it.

cdr3_aa: CASTGRGHSNTEAFF; cdr3_nt: TGTGCCAGCACAGGCAGGGGGCACTCCAACACTGAAGCTTTCTTT; d_call: TRBD1; clone_size: NA; j_call: TRBJ1-1; v_call: TRBV28
cdr3_aa: CANQGGPSAAFF; cdr3_nt: TGTGCCAATCAAGGGGGCCCCAGCGCCGCTTTCTTT; d_call: TRBD1; clone_size: NA; j_call: TRBJ1-1; v_call: TRBV30
cdr3_aa: CASSFTPGLPNTGELFF; cdr3_nt: TGCGCCAGCAGCTTTACACCGGGACTCCCGAACACCGGGGAGCTGTTTTTT; d_call: NA; clone_size: NA; j_call: TRBJ2-2; v_call: TRBV5-1
cdr3_aa: CASSPSGAHYGYTF; cdr3_nt: TGTGCCAGCAGTCCATCTGGGGCCCACTATGGCTACACCTTC; d_call: NA; clone_size: once; j_call: TRBJ1-2; v_call: TRBV6-5
cdr3_aa: CASSVPGRNYGYTF; cdr3_nt: TGTGCCAGCAGCGTACCAGGTCGTAACTATGGCTACACCTTC; d_call: NA; clone_size: NA; j_call: TRBJ1-2; v_call: TRBV7-2
cdr3_aa: CASSLAGRNTDTQYF; cdr3_nt: TGTGCCAGCAGTTTAGCGGGTCGTAACACAGATACGCAGTATTTT; d_call: NA; clone_size: NA; j_call: TRBJ2-3; v_call: TRBV27
cdr3_aa: CASSSPGTGKNIQYF; cdr3_nt: TGTGCCAGCAGTTCGCCCGGGACAGGGAAAAACATTCAGTACTTC; d_call: TRBD1; clone_size: few; j_call: TRBJ2-4; v_call: TRBV28
cdr3_aa: CASSGAGGPSNEQFF; cdr3_nt: TGTGCCAGCAGTGGTGCGGGAGGGCCCTCAAATGAGCAGTTCTTC; d_call: TRBD2; clone_size: NA; j_call: TRBJ2-1; v_call: TRBV25-1
cdr3_aa: CASSLGLAGFTDTQYF; cdr3_nt: TGTGCCAGCAGCTTGGGGTTAGCGGGTTTCACAGATACGCAGTATTTT; d_call: TRBD2; clone_size: NA; j_call: TRBJ2-3; v_call: TRBV5-4
cdr3_aa: CASSLSRRQGGEQYF; cdr3_nt: TGTGCCAGCAGTTTATCGAGGCGGCAGGGCGGAGAGCAGTACTTC; d_call: NA; clone_size: few; j_call: TRBJ2-7; v_call: TRBV27
cdr3_aa: CASRVGLNQPQHF; cdr3_nt: TGTGCCAGCAGGGTGGGGCTCAATCAGCCCCAGCATTTT; d_call: NA; clone_size: NA; j_call: TRBJ1-5; v_call: TRBV2
cdr3_aa: CASSPVAGLQETQYF; cdr3_nt: TGTGCCAGCAGCCCCGTAGCGGGCCTCCAAGAGACCCAGTACTTC; d_call: TRBD2; clone_size: NA; j_call: TRBJ2-5; v_call: TRBV9
cdr3_aa: CSAIDTEAFF; cdr3_nt: TGCAGTGCCATAGACACTGAAGCTTTCTTT; d_call: NA; clone_size: NA; j_call: TRBJ1-1; v_call: TRBV20-1
cdr3_aa: CASADSRPTDTQYF; cdr3_nt: TGTGCCAGCGCCGACAGTCGTCCGACAGATACGCAGTATTTT; d_call: NA; clone_size: NA; j_call: TRBJ2-3; v_call: TRBV27
cdr3_aa: CASRQGSYNEQFF; cdr3_nt: TGTGCCAGCCGACAGGGCTCCTACAATGAGCAGTTCTTC; d_call: TRBD1; clone_size: NA; j_call: TRBJ2-1; v_call: TRBV18
cdr3_aa: CASSSEPAGSYNEQFF; cdr3_nt: TGTGCCAGCAGCTCCGAACCTGCGGGCTCCTACAATGAGCAGTTCTTC; d_call: NA; clone_size: few; j_call: TRBJ2-1; v_call: TRBV28
cdr3_aa: CASRIEGAGTEAFF; cdr3_nt: TGTGCCAGCAGGATTGAGGGGGCTGGCACTGAAGCTTTCTTT; d_call: TRBD1; clone_size: NA; j_call: TRBJ1-1; v_call: TRBV2